This T cell receptor (beta chain) was documented in a study of cytomegalovirus exposure and HLA in healthy donors. Findings and caveats of the study: Rare TCR sequences dominated, though some public TCRs recurred in many donors. In a later analysis, an Asian-associated ancestry cluster reportedly showed fewer N-insertions than the approximately 610-donor mean. Researchers reportedly found TCR beta sequences accurately predicted most subjects' HLA-A and HLA-B alleles.

The PCR used 60 Vbeta and 13 Jbeta primers. TCRdb keeps only in-frame clones here, not all; method: immunoSEQ multiplex PCR. The sample yields 150,000 to 200,000 clones, roughly two thirds seen once. As regards this clone: Antigen specificity is unknown.

Material for sequencing was PBMCs. The source of this sequence is a woman under 30 in good health and CMV-seropositive.

CDR3 nucleotides: TGTGCCAGCAGGCGCTCCTACAATGAGCAGTTCTTC. This translates into CASRRSYNEQFF. This rearrangement joins TRBV7-9 to TRBJ2-1; D remains unclear. This CDR3 has 12 amino acids. Germline CDR1 SEHNR, CDR2 FQNEAQ (reference sequence). The V gene lost 6 bases and the J gene lost 0 bases, with 3 bases spanning the gap.